The 26 T cell receptor beta chains in this list originate from one sample, sequenced in a study of CD8 T cells in ankylosing spondylitis. TCRdb ran MiXCR on the 5' RACE reads and lists one entry per CDR3 protein. Here the sample spans around 130,000 distinct CDR3 sequences, around 15% being singletons. The sequencing input was blood, either unsorted or a sorted T cell fraction (not recorded which). These receptors were obtained from a female donor with ankylosing spondylitis or in good health (not recorded which).

Only a few counts were recorded for this clonotype. The rearrangement links TRBV7-9 to TRBJ1-5; TRBD1 might be the D (6 bases). The germline V gene has CDR1 SEHNR and CDR2 FQNEAQ (reference sequence). Trimming removed 1 base from V and 0 bases from J, with 7 bases in between. CDR3 length equals 15 residues. CDR3 DNA: TGTGCCAGCAGCTTAGGACAGGCTAGCAATCAGCCCCAGCATTTT. Translated, it gives CASSLGQASNQPQHF.

The chain combines TRBV14 with TRBJ2-1; TRBD2 agrees at 8 bases. The V gene end was trimmed by 3 bases and the J gene end by 3 bases; junction bases not matched to a gene: 7. Germline V CDR1 and CDR2: SGHDN, FVKESK. CDR3 length: 16 amino acids. The DNA of the CDR3 is TGTGCCAGCAGCCAGCTCGGACTAGCTCACTACAATGAGCAGTTCTTC. This translates into CASSQLGLAHYNEQFF.

This clonotype was detected many times. The CDR3 DNA follows: TGTGCCACCAGTGATTTCGGATACGAGCAGTACTTC. This gives the protein CATSDFGYEQYF. The rearrangement uses TRBV24-1 and TRBJ2-7; D gene ambiguous. This CDR3 has 12 amino acids. Per germline, CDR1 KGHDR and CDR2 SFDVKD. V lost 1 base, J lost 4 bases, and 4 bases lay in between.

This clonotype was counted between two and nine times. The rearrangement links TRBV12-3 or TRBV12-4 to TRBJ1-2; D ambiguous. Trimming pared 6 bases from V and 4 bases from J, leaving 9 bases between. The CDR3 covers 12 residues. The DNA for the CDR3 is TGTGCCAGCAGCCCCGGCGGCTATGGCTACACCTTC. This sequence encodes CASSPGGYGYTF.

With respect to this clonotype: This sequence may be a read error, since a much larger clone differs from it by one base. CDR3: CASSTGTVHGYTF. CDR3 DNA: TGTGCCAGCAGCACCGGGACAGTTCATGGCTACACCTTC. The chain couples TRBV9 to TRBJ1-2, with 7 bases that match TRBD1. The CDR3 spans 13 residues. V lost 4 bases to trimming and J lost 6 bases; unmatched junction nucleotides: 6. Germline CDR1 is SGDLS and CDR2 is YYNGEE. Based on the CDR3 plus reference TRBV9 and TRBJ1-2, the full variable domain is DSGVTQTPKHLITATGQRVTLRCSPRSGDLSVYWYQQSLDQGLQFLIQYYNGEERAKGNILERFSAQQFPDLHSELNLSSLELGDSALYFCASSTGTVHGYTFGSGTRLTVV.

This clonotype was counted between two and nine times. The chain carries TRBV4-2 and TRBJ2-3, with a tentative D call TRBD1 (5 bases). V was shortened by 0 bases and J by 3 bases, with 10 bases between the two germline ends. The CDR3 consists of 15 residues. Germline V gene lookup returns CDR1 LGHNA and CDR2 YNFKEQ. CDR3 DNA: TGTGCCAGCAGCCAAGAAGGGGCTAGTACAGATACGCAGTATTTT. This sequence encodes CASSQEGASTDTQYF.

The table lists this clonotype with a few counts. The chain employs TRBV10-3 and TRBJ2-3, with D uncertain. Germline CDR1 reads ENHRY; CDR2 reads SYGVKD. The CDR3 covers 14 residues. The CDR3 DNA is TGTGCGTCTAAATGGTGGGATAACACAGATACGCAGTATTTT. Translated: CASKWWDNTDTQYF.

This clonotype was recorded a few times. The rearrangement links TRBV29-1 to TRBJ2-2, with 10 bases lining up with TRBD1. Germline V gene sequence: CDR1 SQVTM, CDR2 ANQGSEA. The junction had 6 bases not matched to a gene; V was cut back by 5 bases and J by 6 bases. This CDR3 comprises 14 residues. This chain's CDR3 is CSVKGQGPAGELFF. DNA for the CDR3: TGCAGCGTTAAGGGACAGGGGCCGGCCGGGGAGCTGTTTTTT.

The sample holds many counts of this clonotype. The rearrangement links TRBV20-1 to TRBJ1-3; D not resolved. The ends were cut back, 6 bases at V and 2 bases at J, with 8 bases in the middle. This CDR3 contains 12 residues. Germline loops: CDR1 DFQATT, CDR2 SNEGSKA (reference sequence). The CDR3 coding sequence is TGCAGTGCAAAGGGAACTGGAAACACCATATATTTT. Translating gives CSAKGTGNTIYF.

Regarding this clonotype: At one boundary the junction diverges from the germline segment, which might be a read error. The V and J genes are TRBV6-1 and TRBJ2-5; 13 bases are shared with TRBD2. CDR1 and CDR2 (germline): MNHNS, SASEGT. The CDR3 runs 16 residues. CDR3 sequence reads: CASREGTSGVQETQYF. Here the CDR3 DNA reads TGTGCCAGCAGAGAAGGGACTAGCGGGGTTCAAGAGACCCAGTACTTC.

This clonotype was picked up a small number of times. The gene calls are TRBV7-8 and TRBJ2-7; D possibly corresponds to TRBD2 (5 bases). Germline-derived CDR1 and CDR2 are SGHVS and FQNEAQ. There are 17 residues in the CDR3. Deletions cut 5 bases from V and 6 bases from J, with 26 bases between. CDR3 protein: CASSLFRGQESIGEQYF. The DNA for the CDR3 is TGTGCCAGCAGCCTATTCCGAGGGCAGGAGAGCATTGGCGAGCAGTACTTC.

The chain has TRBV29-1 and TRBJ1-5; 7 bases line up with TRBD1. This CDR3 spans 14 amino acids. Losses at the gene ends were 8 bases for V and 2 bases for J; bases not matched to a gene: 9. Germline-derived CDR1 and CDR2 are SQVTM and ANQGSEA. The CDR3 spells CSIGTGAGNQPQHF. The CDR3 region has the DNA TGCAGCATTGGAACAGGGGCCGGCAATCAGCCCCAGCATTTT.

For the CDR3, the DNA is TGTGCCAGCAGCTTGGAACGGGGGTCAGAGACCCAGTACTTC. It yields the protein CASSLERGSETQYF. The chain is built from TRBV5-8 and TRBJ2-5; D is perhaps TRBD2 (6 bases). The germline CDR1 and CDR2 sequences are SGHTS and YDEGEE. V was shortened by 0 bases and J by 4 bases, with 10 bases between the two germline ends. The CDR3 consists of 14 residues.

This clonotype was detected many times. This rearrangement joins TRBV20-1 to TRBJ2-1, with 7 bases that match TRBD2. The V gene's germline CDR1 is DFQATT and CDR2 SNEGSKA (reference sequence). The CDR3 consists of 17 residues. V shed 3 bases and J 0 bases; nucleotides not matched to a gene: 11. CDR3 bases: TGCAGTGCTAGGAAGCTCGGGGGGACTGTCTCCTACAATGAGCAGTTCTTC. This encodes CSARKLGGTVSYNEQFF.

V usage is TRBV20-1 and J usage is TRBJ2-1; TRBD2 aligns across 11 bases. After removal of 5 bases from V and 6 bases from J, the junction contained 15 bases not matched to a gene. The V gene's germline CDR1 is DFQATT and CDR2 SNEGSKA (reference sequence). CDR3 length: 17 amino acids. CDR3 region: CSAGNPRTSGFFNEQFF. The CDR3 DNA reads as TGCAGTGCTGGAAACCCGAGGACTAGCGGGTTTTTCAATGAGCAGTTCTTC.

The chain has TRBV7-9 and TRBJ2-1, with 14 positions matching TRBD2. Germline V gene sequence: CDR1 SEHNR, CDR2 FQNEAQ (reference sequence). Trimming cost V 6 bases and J 8 bases; bases outside gene matches: 6. The CDR3 runs 15 residues. In DNA form, the CDR3 reads TGTGCCAGCAGACCCGGGACTAGCGGGAGTGATGAGCAGTTCTTC. It specifies CASRPGTSGSDEQFF.

The sample holds many counts of this clonotype. The chain joins TRBV20-1 to TRBJ2-4; a possible D gene is TRBD2 (7 bases). The germline V and J ends were trimmed by 0 bases and 10 bases, with 22 bases remaining between them. The CDR3 has 16 amino acids. The germline CDR1 and CDR2 sequences are DFQATT and SNEGSKA (reference sequence). The CDR3: CSARERGGLDRGIQYF. The CDR3 DNA reads TGCAGTGCTAGAGAGAGGGGGGGTTTGGACCGAGGGATTCAGTACTTC.

The table lists this clonotype with many counts. The rearrangement links TRBV10-3 to TRBJ2-1; 8 bases map to TRBD2. Germline CDR1 reads ENHRY; CDR2 reads SYGVKD. The CDR3 loop spans 18 amino acids. V lost 0 bases and J lost 8; bases outside the gene matches: 15. CDR3 coding DNA: TGTGCCATCAGTGAGTCGGGGGCCGTCGGGACTAGATGGTATGAGCAGTTCTTC. This sequence encodes CAISESGAVGTRWYEQFF.

This clonotype showed up just a few times. This CDR3 is CASSLNLGRASPTDTQYF. The CDR3 nucleotides read TGTGCCAGCAGCTTAAACCTGGGACGGGCTTCCCCCACAGATACGCAGTATTTT. The gene calls are TRBV11-2 and TRBJ2-3; perhaps D is TRBD1 or TRBD2 (5 bases each). The CDR3 has 18 amino acids. V dropped 2 bases and J dropped 2 bases, with 20 bases sitting between them. Germline CDR1 is SGHAT and CDR2 is FQNNGV.

J is TRBJ1-1 and V is TRBV10-3, with D unclear. The CDR3 runs to 14 residues. In germline, CDR1 is ENHRY, CDR2 SYGVKD. V lost 0 bases and J lost 1, with 6 bases in between. This chain's CDR3 is CAISESKGNTEAFF. The CDR3 DNA is TGTGCCATCAGTGAGTCTAAGGGGAACACTGAAGCTTTCTTT.

This clonotype occurred many times. The chain combines TRBV12-3 or TRBV12-4 with TRBJ1-5; 7 bases align to TRBD1. CDR3 size: 14 residues. The J segment lost 6 bases and the V segment lost 7 bases, leaving 9 bases of the junction unmatched. CDR3 coding DNA: TGTGCCAGCACCCCTAGGGGGCTGGGTCAGCCCCAGCATTTT. It codes for CASTPRGLGQPQHF.

This clonotype turned up a few times. The chain carries TRBV20-1 and TRBJ2-1, with TRBD2 identical over 9 bases. CDR1 DFQATT and CDR2 SNEGSKA come from the germline V gene (reference sequence). The CDR3 loop spans 15 amino acids. V trimming: 6 bases; J trimming: 1 base; junction bases outside the gene matches: 7. This CDR3 reads CSAIRSGRSYNEQFF. The DNA for the CDR3 is TGCAGTGCCATACGTAGCGGGAGATCCTACAATGAGCAGTTCTTC.

This clonotype was counted ten times or more. This sequence joins TRBV7-9 and TRBJ2-1; 8 bases are a match to TRBD2. Per the germline V gene, CDR1 is SEHNR and CDR2 is FQNEAQ (reference sequence). J lost 5 bases, V lost 6 bases, and 9 bases had no gene match. This CDR3 has 15 residues. This CDR3 reads CASSFGGAHDNEQFF. The CDR3 nucleotides read TGTGCCAGCAGTTTCGGGGGGGCCCACGACAATGAGCAGTTCTTC.

The chain has TRBV7-2 and TRBJ2-3, with TRBD2 as a possible D gene (6 bases). The CDR3 has 15 residues. Germline assignment: CDR1 SGHTA and CDR2 FQGNSA. Trimming cost V 3 bases and J 3 bases, with 13 bases left between them. CDR3: CASSFGGVRTDTQYF. The CDR3 DNA sequence: TGTGCCAGCAGCTTCGGGGGAGTGAGGACAGATACGCAGTATTTT. The entire variable domain, with the rest obtained from reference TRBV7-2 and TRBJ2-3, is as follows: GAGVSQSPSNKVTEKGKDVELRCDPISGHTALYWYRQSLGQGLEFLIYFQGNSAPDKSGLPSDRFSAERTGGSVSTLTIQRTQQEDSAVYLCASSFGGVRTDTQYFGPGTRLTVL.

This clonotype was counted at least ten times. The chain uses TRBV2 and TRBJ1-1, with D maybe TRBD1 (6 bases). Trimming cost V 7 bases and J 3 bases, with 15 bases left between them. From germline, CDR1 is SNHLY and CDR2 FYNNEI. The CDR3 loop spans 14 amino acids. CDR3 region: CASTRRQGHTEAFF. CDR3 DNA: TGTGCCAGCACCAGAAGGCAGGGGCACACTGAAGCTTTCTTT.

This clonotype appeared a few times. The chain carries TRBV7-9 and TRBJ2-7, with 12 positions matching TRBD2. The length of the CDR3 is 14 residues. Germline CDR1 reads SEHNR; CDR2 reads FQNEAQ (reference sequence). With 6 bases clipped from V and 9 bases from J, the junction kept 9 bases outside the gene matches. In DNA, the CDR3 is TGTGCCAGCAGTCCGCCTAGCGGGGGGGCGTGGCAGTACTTC. The encoded protein is CASSPPSGGAWQYF.